The present T cell receptor (beta chain) was sequenced within a study of blood T cell repertoires in COVID-19. As for the study in general: Samples taken during acute and convalescent COVID-19 were collected in the United States, Italy and Spain. T cells, B-cell-depleted T cells, or PBMCs supplied cDNA or gDNA.

Study processing details: Researchers report that nucleated cell counts were estimated from reference gene primer amplification. Some clones are missing from TCRdb's copy, which holds only in-frame ones; the method was immunoSEQ multiplex PCR. That table is the source of V, J and clone size, and D and trimming were worked out from the DNA. The sample contains roughly 190,000 clones, 94% of which appear only once. After removal of 0 bases from V and 7 bases from J, the junction contained 4 bases not matched to a gene. There are 16 residues in the CDR3. Per germline, CDR1 MNHEY and CDR2 SVGAGI. This TCR came from a man aged 25-45 years with COVID-19, enrolled during active disease. Sequences were obtained from peripheral blood. The chain employs TRBV6-5 and TRBJ1-6; 9 nucleotides align to TRBD1. The CDR3 nucleotides read TGTGCCAGCAGTTACTCGACGGGACAGGGAAATTCACCCCTCCACTTT. It encodes CASSYSTGQGNSPLHF.